The T cell receptor (beta chain) under discussion was sequenced for a study of blood T cells in healthy people across ages. Then a second PCR, running about 6 to 12 cycles, was carried out with a sample-barcoded 5' primer and a J-beta primer mix. TCRdb re-called the 5' RACE reads through MiXCR, storing one row per CDR3 protein. Of some 320,000 distinct CDR3 sequences listed, roughly 27% were seen once; the top ten hold approximately 30%. V was trimmed by 5 bases and J by 1 base, leaving 16 bases between them. CDR1 and CDR2 from the germline V gene are DFQATT and SNEGSKA (reference sequence). This CDR3 spans 15 amino acids. There are a few counts of this clonotype.

The sequenced sample consisted of blood. The TCR originated in a woman between 65 and 79 years old in good health. The rearrangement links TRBV20-1 to TRBJ2-3; D may be TRBD2 (6 bases). The CDR3: CSAQAGGKGTDTQYF. The CDR3 region has the DNA TGCAGTGCTCAAGCCGGGGGTAAAGGCACAGATACGCAGTATTTT.